The rows below give T cell receptor beta chains drawn from one sample of a study of blood T cell repertoires in COVID-19. Some clones are missing from TCRdb's copy, which holds only in-frame ones; the method was immunoSEQ multiplex PCR. Of fewer than 350,000 clones listed, approximately 89% are singletons. Sequenced sample: PBMCs or T cells enriched from blood (not recorded which). All receptors come from a man aged 35 to 55 who had been exposed to COVID-19. Each CDR3 is given with its conserved first and last residue. Fields, in order: V gene, D gene, J gene, CDR3 length, clone size, CDR3 protein, CDR3 DNA. The D gene is left open where the match is weak. The size of a clone is reported for some rows only, either as once, few or many, or as a class for expanded clones.

V gene: TRBV5-1
D gene: TRBD2
J gene: TRBJ2-6
CDR3 length: 18
clone size: -
CDR3 protein: CASSHSSGRVGGANVLTF
CDR3 DNA: TGCGCCAGCAGCCACTCTAGCGGGAGAGTGGGTGGGGCCAACGTCCTGACTTTC

V gene: TRBV12-3/TRBV12-4
D gene: -
J gene: TRBJ2-1
CDR3 length: 12
clone size: -
CDR3 protein: CASSFGDNEQFF
CDR3 DNA: TGTGCCAGCAGTTTCGGGGACAATGAGCAGTTCTTC

V gene: TRBV6-4
D gene: -
J gene: TRBJ1-3
CDR3 length: 15
clone size: -
CDR3 protein: CASSDSMGPGNTIYF
CDR3 DNA: TGTGCCAGCAGTGACTCGATGGGGCCCGGAAACACCATATATTTT

V gene: TRBV24-1
D gene: TRBD1
J gene: TRBJ1-5
CDR3 length: 17
clone size: -
CDR3 protein: CATSEGDRVFPFQPQHF
CDR3 DNA: TGTGCCACCAGTGAGGGGGACAGGGTGTTCCCTTTTCAGCCCCAGCATTTT

V gene: TRBV18
D gene: -
J gene: TRBJ1-1
CDR3 length: 14
clone size: -
CDR3 protein: CASSPTPTNTEAFF
CDR3 DNA: TGTGCCAGCTCGCCGACACCAACAAACACTGAAGCTTTCTTT

V gene: TRBV28
D gene: -
J gene: TRBJ1-1
CDR3 length: 14
clone size: -
CDR3 protein: CASSFNPRDTEAFF
CDR3 DNA: TGTGCCAGCAGTTTCAATCCGCGGGACACTGAAGCTTTCTTT

V gene: TRBV4-2
D gene: -
J gene: TRBJ2-7
CDR3 length: 14
clone size: -
CDR3 protein: CASSPGGKSYEQYF
CDR3 DNA: TGTGCCAGCAGCCCAGGTGGTAAGTCCTACGAGCAGTACTTC

V gene: TRBV3-1/TRBV3-2
D gene: -
J gene: TRBJ2-5
CDR3 length: 14
clone size: -
CDR3 protein: CASSQPGSDETQYF
CDR3 DNA: TGTGCCAGCAGCCAACCAGGGTCTGACGAGACCCAGTACTTC

V gene: TRBV27
D gene: -
J gene: TRBJ1-1
CDR3 length: 14
clone size: -
CDR3 protein: CASRSGLMNTEAFF
CDR3 DNA: TGTGCCAGCAGGTCGGGTCTGATGAACACTGAAGCTTTCTTT

V gene: TRBV9
D gene: TRBD1
J gene: TRBJ1-2
CDR3 length: 14
clone size: -
CDR3 protein: CASSVGDRVNRYTF
CDR3 DNA: TGTGCCAGCAGCGTAGGGGACAGGGTAAATCGCTACACCTTC

V gene: TRBV24-1
D gene: TRBD2
J gene: TRBJ2-1
CDR3 length: 18
clone size: -
CDR3 protein: CATSDLLSGGSSYNEQFF
CDR3 DNA: TGTGCCACCAGTGATTTACTAAGCGGGGGTAGCTCCTACAATGAGCAGTTCTTC

V gene: TRBV27
D gene: TRBD1
J gene: TRBJ1-1
CDR3 length: 19
clone size: once
CDR3 protein: CASSLYRGRGGGGETEAFF
CDR3 DNA: TGTGCCAGCAGCTTGTACAGGGGGCGAGGTGGTGGGGGAGAAACTGAAGCTTTCTTT

V gene: TRBV11-3
D gene: TRBD2
J gene: TRBJ2-7
CDR3 length: 13
clone size: once
CDR3 protein: CASGAGVRYEQYF
CDR3 DNA: TGTGCCAGCGGGGCGGGAGTTAGATACGAGCAGTACTTC

V gene: TRBV4-1
D gene: -
J gene: TRBJ1-4
CDR3 length: 15
clone size: -
CDR3 protein: CASSQGVQGGEKLFF
CDR3 DNA: TGCGCCAGCAGCCAAGGGGTCCAGGGCGGTGAAAAACTGTTTTTT

V gene: TRBV19
D gene: -
J gene: TRBJ2-5
CDR3 length: 14
clone size: -
CDR3 protein: CASSIRGSQETQYF
CDR3 DNA: TGTGCCAGTAGTATTCGAGGGTCCCAAGAGACCCAGTACTTC

V gene: TRBV7-2
D gene: -
J gene: TRBJ1-3
CDR3 length: 15
clone size: -
CDR3 protein: CASSTREWRGNTIYF
CDR3 DNA: TGTGCCAGCAGCACCCGGGAATGGCGGGGAAACACCATATATTTT

V gene: TRBV30
D gene: -
J gene: TRBJ1-1
CDR3 length: 13
clone size: -
CDR3 protein: CAWSRQLNTEAFF
CDR3 DNA: TGTGCCTGGAGTCGACAGTTGAACACTGAAGCTTTCTTT

V gene: TRBV30
D gene: -
J gene: TRBJ2-3
CDR3 length: 14
clone size: -
CDR3 protein: CAWRWGVRTDTQYF
CDR3 DNA: TGTGCCTGGCGGTGGGGGGTCCGCACAGATACGCAGTATTTT

V gene: TRBV7-2
D gene: -
J gene: TRBJ1-2
CDR3 length: 15
clone size: -
CDR3 protein: CASSTQHGENYGYTF
CDR3 DNA: TGTGCCAGCAGCACTCAACACGGGGAGAACTATGGCTACACCTTC

V gene: TRBV5-1
D gene: TRBD2
J gene: TRBJ2-2
CDR3 length: 16
clone size: -
CDR3 protein: CASSWSSGSWTGELFF
CDR3 DNA: TGCGCCAGCAGTTGGTCTAGCGGGAGTTGGACCGGGGAGCTGTTTTTT

V gene: TRBV7-3
D gene: TRBD1
J gene: TRBJ2-2
CDR3 length: 17
clone size: -
CDR3 protein: CASSLPLSGGITGELFF
CDR3 DNA: TGTGCCAGCAGCTTACCTCTATCAGGGGGCATTACCGGGGAGCTGTTTTTT

V gene: TRBV15
D gene: -
J gene: TRBJ1-4
CDR3 length: 14
clone size: -
CDR3 protein: CATSRDSRFEKLFF
CDR3 DNA: TGTGCCACCAGCAGAGATTCCCGGTTTGAAAAACTGTTTTTT

V gene: TRBV4-1
D gene: -
J gene: TRBJ2-3
CDR3 length: 20
clone size: -
CDR3 protein: CASSQRTGRLGVSLTDTQYF
CDR3 DNA: TGCGCCAGCAGCCAAAGGACAGGCCGACTAGGGGTGTCTCTTACAGATACGCAGTATTTT

V gene: TRBV2
D gene: -
J gene: TRBJ2-7
CDR3 length: 15
clone size: -
CDR3 protein: CASSDPRTVVHEQYF
CDR3 DNA: TGTGCCAGCAGTGATCCGCGAACAGTTGTCCACGAGCAGTACTTC

V gene: TRBV6-2/TRBV6-3
D gene: -
J gene: TRBJ2-7
CDR3 length: 14
clone size: few
CDR3 protein: CASSHVPDTYEQYF
CDR3 DNA: TGTGCCAGCAGCCACGTCCCAGACACATACGAGCAGTACTTC

V gene: TRBV29-1
D gene: -
J gene: TRBJ1-5
CDR3 length: 12
clone size: -
CDR3 protein: CSAAGSNQPQHF
CDR3 DNA: TGCAGTGCGGCAGGGAGCAATCAGCCCCAGCATTTT

V gene: TRBV6-4
D gene: TRBD1
J gene: TRBJ2-1
CDR3 length: 10
clone size: -
CDR3 protein: CASPGQGQFF
CDR3 DNA: TGTGCCAGCCCGGGACAGGGGCAGTTCTTC

V gene: TRBV19
D gene: -
J gene: TRBJ2-3
CDR3 length: 14
clone size: -
CDR3 protein: CASSIGGPGDTQYF
CDR3 DNA: TGTGCCAGTAGTATAGGCGGGCCGGGAGATACGCAGTATTTT

V gene: TRBV30
D gene: -
J gene: TRBJ2-2
CDR3 length: 14
clone size: -
CDR3 protein: CAWSATSLSGELFF
CDR3 DNA: TGTGCCTGGAGTGCGACTAGTCTCTCCGGGGAGCTGTTTTTT

V gene: TRBV18
D gene: TRBD1
J gene: TRBJ2-1
CDR3 length: 16
clone size: -
CDR3 protein: CASSPRTGVGYNEQFF
CDR3 DNA: TGTGCCAGCTCACCAAGGACAGGGGTAGGATACAATGAGCAGTTCTTC

V gene: TRBV18
D gene: TRBD2
J gene: TRBJ2-3
CDR3 length: 17
clone size: once
CDR3 protein: CASSPQRLTSFMDTQYF
CDR3 DNA: TGTGCCAGCTCACCACAAAGGTTGACTAGCTTTATGGATACGCAGTATTTT

V gene: TRBV4-1
D gene: TRBD2
J gene: TRBJ2-5
CDR3 length: 17
clone size: -
CDR3 protein: CASSQALAGGPGETQYF
CDR3 DNA: TGCGCCAGCAGCCAAGCTCTAGCGGGAGGGCCGGGGGAGACCCAGTACTTC

V gene: TRBV27
D gene: -
J gene: TRBJ1-3
CDR3 length: 14
clone size: -
CDR3 protein: CASSQQGFGNTIYF
CDR3 DNA: TGTGCCAGCAGTCAACAGGGTTTTGGAAACACCATATATTTT

V gene: TRBV2
D gene: -
J gene: TRBJ2-5
CDR3 length: 14
clone size: -
CDR3 protein: CASTHMADRETQYF
CDR3 DNA: TGTGCCAGCACCCACATGGCGGACAGAGAGACCCAGTACTTC

V gene: TRBV18
D gene: -
J gene: TRBJ2-5
CDR3 length: 15
clone size: -
CDR3 protein: CASSLPQGYQETQYF
CDR3 DNA: TGTGCCAGCTCACTACCACAGGGCTATCAGGAGACCCAGTACTTC

V gene: TRBV27
D gene: -
J gene: TRBJ1-5
CDR3 length: 17
clone size: -
CDR3 protein: CASSSTWLGRVAQPQHF
CDR3 DNA: TGTGCCAGCAGTTCAACGTGGTTGGGGAGGGTCGCTCAGCCCCAGCATTTT

V gene: TRBV7-2
D gene: -
J gene: TRBJ2-7
CDR3 length: 14
clone size: -
CDR3 protein: CASSLSPPPYEQYF
CDR3 DNA: TGTGCCAGCAGCTTATCCCCTCCCCCCTACGAGCAGTACTTC

V gene: TRBV9
D gene: TRBD1
J gene: TRBJ1-3
CDR3 length: 17
clone size: -
CDR3 protein: CASSVAGTGVNGNTIYF
CDR3 DNA: TGTGCCAGCAGCGTAGCCGGGACAGGGGTCAACGGAAACACCATATATTTT

V gene: TRBV13
D gene: TRBD1
J gene: TRBJ1-1
CDR3 length: 13
clone size: -
CDR3 protein: CASSAPGGDQAFF
CDR3 DNA: TGTGCCAGCAGCGCCCCAGGGGGCGACCAAGCTTTCTTT

V gene: TRBV7-6
D gene: -
J gene: TRBJ1-6
CDR3 length: 15
clone size: -
CDR3 protein: CASSPEGSGNSPLHF
CDR3 DNA: TGTGCCAGCAGCCCCGAGGGTTCGGGTAATTCACCCCTCCACTTT

V gene: TRBV19
D gene: -
J gene: TRBJ1-4
CDR3 length: 14
clone size: -
CDR3 protein: CASSILGQPEKLFF
CDR3 DNA: TGTGCCAGTAGTATTTTGGGGCAGCCTGAAAAACTGTTTTTT

V gene: TRBV4-1
D gene: -
J gene: TRBJ1-5
CDR3 length: 15
clone size: -
CDR3 protein: CASSQYYAGNQPQHF
CDR3 DNA: TGCGCCAGCAGCCAATATTATGCAGGGAATCAGCCCCAGCATTTT

V gene: TRBV4-3
D gene: -
J gene: TRBJ2-5
CDR3 length: 14
clone size: -
CDR3 protein: CASSLEPGQETQYF
CDR3 DNA: TGCGCCAGCAGCCTTGAACCGGGGCAAGAGACCCAGTACTTC

V gene: TRBV2
D gene: -
J gene: TRBJ1-1
CDR3 length: 13
clone size: -
CDR3 protein: CASSEERGSPSCF
CDR3 DNA: TGTGCCAGCAGTGAAGAAAGGGGCTCCCCATCCTGCTTT

V gene: TRBV12-3/TRBV12-4
D gene: -
J gene: TRBJ2-7
CDR3 length: 13
clone size: -
CDR3 protein: CASSRRQAYEQYF
CDR3 DNA: TGTGCCAGCAGTCGCAGACAGGCCTACGAGCAGTACTTC

V gene: TRBV12-3/TRBV12-4
D gene: -
J gene: TRBJ2-5
CDR3 length: 13
clone size: -
CDR3 protein: CASREQGLETQYF
CDR3 DNA: TGTGCCAGCAGAGAACAGGGTCTGGAGACCCAGTACTTC

V gene: TRBV28
D gene: -
J gene: TRBJ2-5
CDR3 length: 12
clone size: -
CDR3 protein: CASSQVRETQYF
CDR3 DNA: TGTGCCAGCAGTCAGGTTCGGGAGACCCAGTACTTC

V gene: TRBV28
D gene: -
J gene: TRBJ1-2
CDR3 length: 11
clone size: few
CDR3 protein: CASRRNYGYTF
CDR3 DNA: TGTGCCAGCCGCAGGAACTATGGCTACACCTTC

V gene: TRBV9
D gene: -
J gene: TRBJ2-1
CDR3 length: 14
clone size: -
CDR3 protein: CASSVTGFRDEQFF
CDR3 DNA: TGTGCCAGCAGCGTAACAGGGTTCCGTGATGAGCAGTTCTTC

V gene: TRBV4-1
D gene: -
J gene: TRBJ2-6
CDR3 length: 17
clone size: -
CDR3 protein: CASSQVSRVSGANVLTF
CDR3 DNA: TGCGCCAGCAGCCAAGTCTCCAGGGTTTCTGGGGCCAACGTCCTGACTTTC